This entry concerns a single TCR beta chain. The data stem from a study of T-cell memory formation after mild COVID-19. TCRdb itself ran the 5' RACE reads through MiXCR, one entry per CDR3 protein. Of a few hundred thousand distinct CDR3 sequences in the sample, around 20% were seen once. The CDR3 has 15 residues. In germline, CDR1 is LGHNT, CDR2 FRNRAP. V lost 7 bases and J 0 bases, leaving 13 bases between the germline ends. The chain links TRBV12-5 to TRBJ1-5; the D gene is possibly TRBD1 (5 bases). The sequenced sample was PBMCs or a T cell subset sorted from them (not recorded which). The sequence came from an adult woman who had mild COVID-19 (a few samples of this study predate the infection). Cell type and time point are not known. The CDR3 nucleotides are TGTGCTAGTGCCCCAGGGTTAACTAGCAATCAGCCCCAGCATTTT. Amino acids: CASAPGLTSNQPQHF.